Listed below are T cell receptor beta chains from one sample, sequenced in a study of cytomegalovirus exposure and HLA in healthy donors. TCRdb's copy holds only in-frame clones and misses some; the assay was immunoSEQ multiplex PCR. The sample includes 150,000 to 200,000 clones, over 85% of them seen just once. Sequencing was done on a sample of PBMCs. These receptors originate from a man between 18 and 29 years old in good health and CMV-seropositive. Both conserved end residues are part of each CDR3. D genes are given only for firm matches. Clone sizes are given selectively: once, few, many, or a class where the clone is expanded.

TRBJ1-4 NA TRBV9 NA CASTEGLITAEKLFF TGTGCCAGCACCGAGGGCCTAATTACCGCTGAAAAACTGTTTTTT
TRBJ2-2 NA TRBV30 NA CAWRRRANTGELFF TGTGCCTGGAGACGCAGGGCAAACACCGGGGAGCTGTTTTTT
TRBJ1-4 once TRBV19 NA CASSQGGEMRKLFF TGTGCCAGCTCCCAGGGAGGGGAAATGAGAAAACTGTTTTTT
TRBJ2-2 NA TRBV15 TRBD2 CATSRLAGGTGELFF TGTGCCACCAGCAGACTAGCGGGAGGGACCGGGGAGCTGTTTTTT
TRBJ2-1 NA TRBV7-9 TRBD2 CASSWASGRYEQFF TGTGCCAGCAGCTGGGCTAGCGGGAGATATGAGCAGTTCTTC
TRBJ2-5 NA TRBV7-9 TRBD2 CASSFSLAGPETQYF TGTGCCAGCAGCTTTTCACTAGCGGGACCGGAGACCCAGTACTTC
TRBJ2-5 NA TRBV9 NA CASNIGAVQETQYF TGTGCCAGCAACATAGGGGCAGTCCAAGAGACCCAGTACTTC
TRBJ2-2 NA TRBV5-1 NA CASSLNSPNTGELFF TGCGCCAGCAGCTTGAACAGTCCAAACACCGGGGAGCTGTTTTTT
TRBJ2-1 NA TRBV7-6 NA CASSPQRDSYNEQFF TGTGCCAGCAGCCCACAGAGGGACTCCTACAATGAGCAGTTCTTC
TRBJ1-2 NA TRBV5-1 TRBD1 CASSLVQGALGYTF TGCGCCAGCAGCTTGGTACAGGGGGCCCTTGGCTACACCTTC
TRBJ2-5 once TRBV19 NA CASGGWLQETQYF TGTGCCAGTGGGGGGTGGCTGCAAGAGACCCAGTACTTC
TRBJ1-5 NA TRBV7-2 TRBD1 CASSRNRGQPQHF TGTGCCAGCAGCCGCAACAGGGGGCAGCCCCAGCATTTT
TRBJ2-3 NA TRBV6-1 NA CASSEHLGGTDTQYF TGTGCCAGCAGTGAACACCTAGGAGGCACAGATACGCAGTATTTT
TRBJ2-1 NA TRBV5-1 TRBD1 CASNYGQGFDNEQFF TGCGCCAGCAACTACGGACAGGGGTTTGACAATGAGCAGTTCTTC
TRBJ2-7 NA TRBV5-6 NA CASSLINRSYEQYF TGTGCCAGCAGCTTGATCAACAGAAGCTACGAGCAGTACTTC
TRBJ2-7 NA TRBV19 TRBD2 CASSPGGESVYEQYF TGTGCCAGTAGCCCCGGGGGGGAGTCCGTCTACGAGCAGTACTTC
TRBJ2-2 NA TRBV6-5 NA CASSYGGGGELFF TGTGCCAGCAGTTACGGTGGAGGCGGGGAGCTGTTTTTT
TRBJ2-5 NA TRBV19 NA CASSMWGRGIEETQYF TGTGCCAGTAGTATGTGGGGGAGGGGGATAGAAGAGACCCAGTACTTC
TRBJ2-2 few TRBV28 NA CASSFQLSDPGELFF TGTGCCAGCAGTTTTCAGTTGTCCGATCCCGGGGAGCTGTTTTTT
TRBJ2-1 NA TRBV28 TRBD2 CASGTSGRGNEQFF TGTGCCAGCGGTACTAGCGGGAGAGGCAATGAGCAGTTCTTC
TRBJ1-5 NA TRBV5-8 TRBD1 CASSTQGNQPQHF TGTGCCAGCAGCACACAGGGGAATCAGCCCCAGCATTTT
TRBJ2-2 once TRBV28 NA CASSSAGSNTGELFF TGTGCCAGCAGCTCTGCGGGCTCGAACACCGGGGAGCTGTTTTTT
TRBJ2-6 NA TRBV2 NA CASRRGRSGANVLTF TGTGCCAGCCGAAGAGGGCGCTCTGGGGCCAACGTCCTGACTTTC
TRBJ2-7 NA TRBV6-6 NA CASSYKGHSYEQYF TGTGCCAGCAGTTACAAAGGACACTCCTACGAGCAGTACTTC
TRBJ2-3 NA TRBV10-3 NA CAIEPSGSDTQYF TGTGCCATCGAACCCTCGGGGTCAGATACGCAGTATTTT
TRBJ2-7 NA TRBV2 NA CASSETGLGYEQYF TGTGCCAGCAGCGAAACAGGGCTAGGCTACGAGCAGTACTTC
TRBJ2-2 NA TRBV6-5 NA CASSYGQGRTGELFF TGTGCCAGCAGTTACGGGCAGGGTAGAACCGGGGAGCTGTTTTTT
TRBJ1-1 NA TRBV28 NA CASSKTSLNTEAFF TGTGCCAGCAGTAAGACTTCTCTTAACACTGAAGCTTTCTTT
TRBJ2-1 NA TRBV25-1 TRBD2 CASSLAAYEQFF TGTGCCAGCAGTCTAGCGGCCTATGAGCAGTTCTTC
TRBJ2-6 NA TRBV5-1 TRBD1 CASSYTGTVISGANVLTF TGCGCCAGCAGCTACACCGGGACAGTCATCTCTGGGGCCAACGTCCTGACTTTC
TRBJ1-2 NA TRBV29-1 NA CSVVGREEYYGYTF TGCAGCGTTGTAGGCAGGGAAGAATACTATGGCTACACCTTC
TRBJ1-2 NA TRBV7-9 NA CASSSSRMGGYGYTF TGTGCCAGCAGCTCTAGCCGGATGGGGGGCTATGGCTACACCTTC
TRBJ1-5 NA TRBV6-1 NA CATETGGGNQPQHF TGTGCCACCGAGACAGGTGGAGGCAATCAGCCCCAGCATTTT
TRBJ2-3 NA TRBV5-1 NA CASSPRQADTDTQYF TGCGCCAGCAGCCCCAGACAAGCGGACACAGATACGCAGTATTTT
TRBJ2-5 NA TRBV11-2 NA CASSLGGRETQYF TGTGCCAGCAGCTTAGGGGGGAGGGAGACCCAGTACTTC
TRBJ1-1 NA TRBV29-1 NA CSVEDMNTEAFF TGCAGCGTTGAAGACATGAACACTGAAGCTTTCTTT
TRBJ2-7 NA TRBV4-1 TRBD2 CASSLTGGLEVEQYF TGCGCCAGCAGCCTAACGGGCGGACTAGAAGTCGAGCAGTACTTC
TRBJ2-1 NA TRBV19 TRBD1 CASSKGQGTYNEQFF TGTGCCAGTAGTAAGGGACAGGGGACCTACAATGAGCAGTTCTTC
TRBJ2-7 NA TRBV10-3 TRBD1 CAIRDRGYEQYF TGTGCCATCCGGGACAGGGGCTACGAGCAGTACTTC
TRBJ2-1 NA TRBV27 NA CASSLYGRGSSYNEQFF TGTGCCAGCAGTTTATACGGGAGAGGGAGCTCCTACAATGAGCAGTTCTTC
TRBJ1-3 NA TRBV18 NA CASSPSLNTFSSGNTIYF TGTGCCAGCTCACCCTCCCTGAACACGTTCTCCTCTGGAAACACCATATATTTT
TRBJ2-3 NA TRBV9 TRBD2 CASSPPGLATPDTQYF TGTGCCAGCAGCCCCCCGGGACTAGCAACCCCAGATACGCAGTATTTT
TRBJ1-2 NA TRBV10-2 NA CASSASGGDYGYTF TGCGCCAGCAGTGCCTCGGGGGGCGACTATGGCTACACCTTC
TRBJ1-5 NA TRBV19 TRBD1 CATSWGQGQNQPQHF TGTGCCACCTCCTGGGGACAGGGACAGAATCAGCCCCAGCATTTT
TRBJ2-6 NA TRBV28 NA CASREIISGANVLTF TGTGCCAGCAGGGAGATCATATCTGGGGCCAACGTCCTGACTTTC
TRBJ2-7 NA TRBV5-4 TRBD2 CASSLSSGSYEQYF TGTGCCAGCAGCTTGTCTAGCGGGAGTTACGAGCAGTACTTC
TRBJ2-1 NA TRBV29-1 NA CSVLFGTGVTSGGNEQFF TGCAGCGTTTTATTCGGGACAGGGGTTACTAGCGGGGGCAATGAGCAGTTCTTC
TRBJ1-5 NA TRBV27 NA CASRDAGPSNQPQHF TGTGCCAGCCGTGACGCGGGACCGAGCAATCAGCCCCAGCATTTT
TRBJ2-1 once TRBV18 TRBD2 CASSPSGRRSYNEQFF TGTGCCAGCTCACCAAGCGGGAGAAGGTCCTACAATGAGCAGTTCTTC
TRBJ1-1 NA TRBV9 TRBD1 CASSTGTGNTEAFF TGTGCCAGCAGCACCGGGACAGGGAACACTGAAGCTTTCTTT
TRBJ2-4 NA TRBV4-1 NA CASSQVGSGDNIQYF TGCGCCAGCAGCCAAGTGGGGTCGGGAGATAACATTCAGTACTTC
TRBJ2-7 NA TRBV21-1 NA CASSRHAFYEQYF TGTGCCAGCAGCCGACATGCCTTCTACGAGCAGTACTTC
TRBJ2-3 NA TRBV6-5 TRBD1 CASSYGQGHTDTQYF TGTGCCAGCAGTTACGGACAGGGCCACACAGATACGCAGTATTTT
TRBJ1-2 NA TRBV19 NA CASSSAGYFYGYTF TGTGCCAGTAGTTCCGCGGGATACTTCTATGGCTACACCTTC
TRBJ2-1 NA TRBV25-1 NA CASSENRGASSYNEQFF TGTGCCAGCAGTGAAAATCGGGGGGCAAGCTCCTACAATGAGCAGTTCTTC